These 5 T cell receptor beta chains were all obtained from the same sample, sequenced in a study of cytomegalovirus exposure and HLA in healthy donors (dated by TCRdb to about 2017). Libraries were constructed by the immunoSEQ multiplex PCR assay. For the multiplex PCR, a mixture combining 60 forward primers for TCR Vbeta segments and 13 reverse primers for TCR Jbeta segments was used. TCRdb's version of the immuneACCESS table is confined to in-frame rearrangements and falls short of the full clone set. An unresolved V gene accounts for under half of the shortfall where checked; the remainder is of unknown origin. For this sample the table gives about 200,000 clones, of which about 70% were detected only once. Together, the top ten hold less than 2% of the sample. What was sequenced was PBMCs. The source is a woman aged 30 to 39 in good health and CMV-seronegative.

Regarding this clone: The junction departs from germline at one end; a sequencing error may be responsible. The rearrangement joins TRBV6-5 to TRBJ2-1; TRBD2 is a possible D gene (5 bases). This CDR3 comprises 13 residues. CDR1 is MNHEY and CDR2 is SVGAGI in the germline V gene. The CDR3 here is CTVAPRRVGEQFF. Written as DNA, the CDR3 is TGCACCGTAGCGCCTCGACGGGTGGGTGAGCAGTTCTTC.

This sequence joins TRBV7-6 and TRBJ2-1; a weak D match, TRBD2 (6 bases). Trimming pared 5 bases from V and 5 bases from J, leaving 16 bases between. The V gene's germline CDR1 is SGHVS and CDR2 FNYEAQ. This CDR3 contains 15 residues. Here the CDR3 reads CASSPRLVLDNEQFF. The CDR3, as DNA: TGTGCCAGCAGCCCACGACTAGTATTGGACAATGAGCAGTTCTTC.

The chain recombines TRBV5-4 with TRBJ2-3; 11 positions match TRBD1. The CDR3 runs to 15 residues. CDR1 is SGHNT, CDR2 YYREEE, per germline (reference sequence). V was pared by 4 bases and J by 4 bases, with 5 bases of the junction left unmatched. The chain's CDR3 is CASSQDRGQADTQYF. The CDR3 region has the DNA TGTGCCAGCAGCCAGGACAGGGGGCAAGCAGATACGCAGTATTTT.

This clone was counted once. The chain combines TRBV7-9 with TRBJ1-4; a possible D gene is TRBD1 (5 bases). The CDR3 totals 16 residues. CDR1 is SEHNR, CDR2 FQNEAQ, per germline (reference sequence). The V gene lost 5 bases and the J gene lost 3 bases, with 16 bases spanning the gap. CDR3 loop: CASSPYGGGANEKLFF. The CDR3 nucleotides are TGTGCCAGCAGCCCCTATGGGGGGGGAGCTAATGAAAAACTGTTTTTT.

This chain connects TRBV6-6 to TRBJ2-5; D may be TRBD1 (6 bases). From germline, CDR1 is MNHNY and CDR2 SVGAGI (reference sequence). This CDR3 contains 13 residues. Deletions cut 7 bases from V and 5 bases from J, with 14 bases between. The CDR3 loop is CASTPLRGETQYF. CDR3 nucleotide sequence: TGTGCCAGCACCCCTCTTAGGGGGGAGACCCAGTACTTC.